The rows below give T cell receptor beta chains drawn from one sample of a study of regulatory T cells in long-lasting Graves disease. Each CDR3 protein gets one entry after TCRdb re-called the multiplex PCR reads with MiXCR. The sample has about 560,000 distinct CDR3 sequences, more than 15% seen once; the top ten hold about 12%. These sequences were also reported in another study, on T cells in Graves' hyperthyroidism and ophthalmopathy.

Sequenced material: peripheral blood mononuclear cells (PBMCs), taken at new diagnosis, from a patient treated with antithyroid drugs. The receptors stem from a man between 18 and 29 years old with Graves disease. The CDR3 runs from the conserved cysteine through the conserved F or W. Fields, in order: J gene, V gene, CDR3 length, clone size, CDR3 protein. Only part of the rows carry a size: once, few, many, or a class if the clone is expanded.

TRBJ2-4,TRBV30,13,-,CAWNRQGGNIQYF
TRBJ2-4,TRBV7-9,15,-,CASSYVDRGENIQYF
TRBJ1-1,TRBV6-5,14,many,CASSYSLGQDGAFF
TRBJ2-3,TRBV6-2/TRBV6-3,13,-,CAIAQGVTDTQYF
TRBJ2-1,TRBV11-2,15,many,CASSSFSGLRYEQFF
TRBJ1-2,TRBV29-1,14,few,CSVDARDRAEGYTF
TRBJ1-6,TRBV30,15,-,CAWRGFRGGGSPLHF
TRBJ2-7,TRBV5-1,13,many,CASSTTVGFEQYF
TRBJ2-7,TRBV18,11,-,CPSSASYEQYF
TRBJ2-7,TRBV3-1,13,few,CASSQSPGQVQLF
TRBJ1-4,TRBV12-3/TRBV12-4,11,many,CASRNRAELFF
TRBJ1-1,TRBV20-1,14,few,CSARAGGGGTEAFF
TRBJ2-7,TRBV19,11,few,CASSTAGEQYF
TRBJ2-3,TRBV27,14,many,CASRSVGVRDTQYF
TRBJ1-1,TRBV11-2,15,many,CASSFRLGPNTEAFF
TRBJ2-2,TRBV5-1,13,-,CASSPRRDGELFF
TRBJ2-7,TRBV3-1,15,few,CASRPTGTGTYEQYF
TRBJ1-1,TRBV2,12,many,CASSLDSTEAFF
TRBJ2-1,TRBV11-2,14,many,CASSSSGNYNEQFF
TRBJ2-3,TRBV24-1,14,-,CATEASGIADTQYF
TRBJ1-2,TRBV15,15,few,CATSRGAQGSYGYTF
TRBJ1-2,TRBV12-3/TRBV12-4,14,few,CASSLGGGAYGYTF
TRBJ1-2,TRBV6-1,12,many,CASSPRVFGYTF
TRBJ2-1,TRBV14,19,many,CASSQLDRGFSDFWNEQFF
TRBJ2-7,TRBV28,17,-,CASSPFVGEATTYEQYF
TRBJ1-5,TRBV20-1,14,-,CSAKPRDNNQPQHF
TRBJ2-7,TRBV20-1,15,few,CSSVTLGRGSSEQYF